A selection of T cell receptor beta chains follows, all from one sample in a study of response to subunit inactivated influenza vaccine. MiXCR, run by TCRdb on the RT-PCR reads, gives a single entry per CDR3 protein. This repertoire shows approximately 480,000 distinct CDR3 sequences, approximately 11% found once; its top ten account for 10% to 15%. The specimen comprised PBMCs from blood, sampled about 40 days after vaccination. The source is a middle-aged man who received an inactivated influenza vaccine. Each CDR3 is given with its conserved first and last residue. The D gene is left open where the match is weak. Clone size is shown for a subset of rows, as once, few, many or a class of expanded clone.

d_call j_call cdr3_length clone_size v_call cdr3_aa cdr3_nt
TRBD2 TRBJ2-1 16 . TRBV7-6 CASSLGTSGAHNEQFF TGTGCCAGCAGCCTTGGGACTAGCGGAGCCCACAATGAGCAGTTCTTC
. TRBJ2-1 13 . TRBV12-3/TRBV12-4 CASSLNGYDEQFF TGTGCCAGCAGTTTAAATGGCTACGATGAGCAGTTCTTC
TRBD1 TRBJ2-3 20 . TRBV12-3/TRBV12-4 CASSLRLDRDDRLSSDTQYF TGTGCCAGCAGCCTACGGTTGGACAGGGACGACCGATTGAGCTCAGATACGCAGTATTTT
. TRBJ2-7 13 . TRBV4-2 CASSQGNVYEQYF TGTGCCAGCAGCCAAGGGAATGTGTACGAGCAGTACTTC
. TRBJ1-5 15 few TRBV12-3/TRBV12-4 CASSFAGMGNQPQHF TGTGCCAGCAGTTTTGCGGGGATGGGCAATCAGCCCCAGCATTTT
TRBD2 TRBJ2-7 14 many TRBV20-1 CSALPGTSSYEQYF TGCAGTGCTCTGCCTGGGACTAGCTCCTACGAGCAGTACTTC
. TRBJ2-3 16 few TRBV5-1 CASSLSLQRFTDTQYF TGCGCCAGCAGCTTGTCACTACAGAGATTCACAGATACGCAGTATTTT
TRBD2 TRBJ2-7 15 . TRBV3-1 CASSQAAGALYEQYF TGTGCCAGCAGCCAAGCAGCGGGGGCACTTTACGAGCAGTACTTC
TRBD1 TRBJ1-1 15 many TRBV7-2 CASSLAPGTGSEAFF TGTGCCAGCAGCTTAGCGCCTGGGACAGGGAGTGAAGCTTTCTTT
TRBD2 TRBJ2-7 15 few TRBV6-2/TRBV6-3 CASSYRTSGSYEQYF TGTGCCAGCAGTTATCGGACTAGCGGGTCCTACGAGCAGTACTTC
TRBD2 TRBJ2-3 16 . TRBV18 CASSPPAGGSTDTQYF TGTGCCAGCTCACCACCGGCGGGGGGGAGCACAGATACGCAGTATTTT
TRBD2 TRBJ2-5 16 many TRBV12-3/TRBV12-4 CASSGGNQGLAGGLTF TGTGCCAGCAGTGGAGGGAACCAGGGACTAGCGGGAGGCCTAACCTTC
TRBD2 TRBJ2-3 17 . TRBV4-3 CASSLDVAGGVLDTQYF TGCGCCAGCAGCCTAGATGTCGCGGGAGGGGTATTAGATACGCAGTATTTT
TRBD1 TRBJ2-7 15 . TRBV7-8 CASSLGQGEPYEQYF TGTGCCAGCAGCCTTGGACAGGGGGAGCCCTACGAGCAGTACTTC
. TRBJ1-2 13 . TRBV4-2 CASSQEGGYGYTF TGTGCCAGCAGCCAAGAGGGTGGATATGGCTACACCTTC
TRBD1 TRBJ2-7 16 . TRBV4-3 CASSQALGQGGYEQYF TGCGCCAGCAGCCAAGCCCTGGGACAGGGGGGATACGAGCAGTACTTC
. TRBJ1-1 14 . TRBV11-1 CASSIQANRAEAFF TGTGCCAGCAGCATACAGGCGAACCGCGCTGAAGCTTTCTTT
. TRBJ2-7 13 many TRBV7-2 CASSFTPTYEQYF TGTGCCAGCAGCTTTACCCCTACCTACGAGCAGTACTTC
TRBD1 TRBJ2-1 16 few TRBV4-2 CASSQAGTGSYNEQFF TGTGCCAGCAGCCAAGCAGGGACAGGATCCTACAATGAGCAGTTCTTC
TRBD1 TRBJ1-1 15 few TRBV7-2 CASSLVGGPFNEAFF TGTGCCAGCAGCTTAGTAGGGGGCCCCTTTAATGAAGCTTTCTTT
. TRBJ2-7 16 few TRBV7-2 CASSLVAGAGSYEQYF TGTGCCAGCAGCTTAGTGGCTGGGGCGGGGTCCTACGAGCAGTACTTC
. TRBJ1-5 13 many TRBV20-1 CSAKTGGLQPQHF TGCAGTGCAAAGACAGGCGGACTTCAGCCCCAGCATTTT
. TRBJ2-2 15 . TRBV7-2 CASSLVWGATGELFF TGTGCCAGCAGCTTAGTGTGGGGCGCCACCGGGGAGCTGTTTTTT
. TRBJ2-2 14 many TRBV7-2 CASSLVKGTGELFF TGTGCCAGCAGCTTAGTTAAAGGCACCGGGGAGCTGTTTTTT